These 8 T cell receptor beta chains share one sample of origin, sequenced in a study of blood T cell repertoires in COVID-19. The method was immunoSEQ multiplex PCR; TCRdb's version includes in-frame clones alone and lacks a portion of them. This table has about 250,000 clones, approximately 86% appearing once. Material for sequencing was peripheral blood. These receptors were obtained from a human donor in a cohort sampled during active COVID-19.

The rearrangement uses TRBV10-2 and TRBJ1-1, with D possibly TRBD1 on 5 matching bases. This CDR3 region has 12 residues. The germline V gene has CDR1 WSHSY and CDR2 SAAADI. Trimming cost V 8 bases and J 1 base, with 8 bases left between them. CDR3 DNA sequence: TGCGCCAGCGGGGGGAGGAACACTGAAGCTTTCTTT. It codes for CASGGRNTEAFF.

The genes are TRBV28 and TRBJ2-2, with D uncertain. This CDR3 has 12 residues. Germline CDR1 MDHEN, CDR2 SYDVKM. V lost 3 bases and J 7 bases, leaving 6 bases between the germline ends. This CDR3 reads CASSLLNGELFF. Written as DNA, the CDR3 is TGTGCCAGCAGTTTGTTAAACGGGGAGCTGTTTTTT. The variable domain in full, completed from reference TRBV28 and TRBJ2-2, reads DVKVTQSSRYLVKRTGEKVFLECVQDMDHENMFWYRQDPGLGLRLIYFSYDVKMKEKGDIPEGYSVSREKKERFSLILESASTNQTSMYLCASSLLNGELFFGEGSRLTVL.

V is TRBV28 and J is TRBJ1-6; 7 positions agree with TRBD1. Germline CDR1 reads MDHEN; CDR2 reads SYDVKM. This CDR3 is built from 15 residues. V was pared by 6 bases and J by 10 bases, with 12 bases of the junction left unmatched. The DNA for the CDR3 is TGTGCCAGCAGCCCCATTGACAGGGCGGACTCACCCCTCCACTTT. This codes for CASSPIDRADSPLHF. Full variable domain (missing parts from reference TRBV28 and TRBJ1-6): DVKVTQSSRYLVKRTGEKVFLECVQDMDHENMFWYRQDPGLGLRLIYFSYDVKMKEKGDIPEGYSVSREKKERFSLILESASTNQTSMYLCASSPIDRADSPLHFGNGTRLTVT.

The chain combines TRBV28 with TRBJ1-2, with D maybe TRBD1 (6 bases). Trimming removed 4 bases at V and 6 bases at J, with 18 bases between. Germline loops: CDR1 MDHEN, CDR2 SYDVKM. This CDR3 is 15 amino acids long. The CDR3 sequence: CASSSGQGRGNGYTF. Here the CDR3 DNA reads TGTGCCAGCAGTTCTGGGCAGGGGAGGGGGAATGGCTACACCTTC.

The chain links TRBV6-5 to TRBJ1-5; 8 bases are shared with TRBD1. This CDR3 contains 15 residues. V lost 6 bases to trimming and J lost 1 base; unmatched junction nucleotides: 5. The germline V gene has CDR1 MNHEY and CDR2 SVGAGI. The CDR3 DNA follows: TGTGCCAGCAGCACACAGGGGGAGAGCAATCAGCCCCAGCATTTT. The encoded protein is CASSTQGESNQPQHF.

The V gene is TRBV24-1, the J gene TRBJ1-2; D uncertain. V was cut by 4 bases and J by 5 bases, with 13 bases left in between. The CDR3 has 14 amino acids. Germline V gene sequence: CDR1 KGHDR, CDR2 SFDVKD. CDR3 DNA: TGTGCCACCAGTGAGAGCGGAGCCGGATATGGCTACACCTTC. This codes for CATSESGAGYGYTF.

CDR3 protein: CASVGADGRGIYGYTF. The CDR3 region has the DNA TGTGCCAGCGTAGGGGCCGACGGCAGGGGTATCTATGGCTACACCTTC. The chain joins TRBV6-4 to TRBJ1-2, with D possibly being TRBD1 (6 bases). The germline V gene encodes CDR1 MRHNA and CDR2 SNTAGT. This CDR3 spans 16 amino acids. The V end was cut by 8 bases, the J end by 4 bases, with 23 bases between.

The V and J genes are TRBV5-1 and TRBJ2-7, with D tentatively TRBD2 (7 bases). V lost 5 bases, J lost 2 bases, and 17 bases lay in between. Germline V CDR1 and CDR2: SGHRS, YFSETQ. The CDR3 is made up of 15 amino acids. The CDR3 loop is CASSRGGGSTYEQYF. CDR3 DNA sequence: TGCGCCAGCAGTCGAGGCGGGGGCTCGACCTACGAGCAGTACTTC. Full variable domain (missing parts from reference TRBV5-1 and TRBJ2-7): KAGVTQTPRYLIKTRGQQVTLSCSPISGHRSVSWYQQTPGQGLQFLFEYFSETQRNKGNFPGRFSGRQFSNSRSEMNVSTLELGDSALYLCASSRGGGSTYEQYFGPGTRLTVT.